The 32 T cell receptor beta chains reported below all come from one sample, sequenced in a study of regulatory T cells in long-lasting Graves disease. The time point here: persistent/refractory GD, antithyroid drugs over 5 years with positive TRAb. PBMCs were the source of the RNA used for TCR sequencing. To make TCR beta libraries, researchers used iRepertoire HTBI primers and Arm-PCR of CDR3 regions. TCRdb itself ran the multiplex PCR reads through MiXCR, one entry per CDR3 protein. Of fewer than 450,000 distinct CDR3 sequences listed, about a quarter were seen once; the top ten hold roughly 28%. Material: peripheral blood mononuclear cells (PBMCs), obtained when the disease was refractory, from a patient treated with antithyroid drugs. The receptors originated from a female donor with Graves disease.

The chain joins TRBV4-3 to TRBJ2-2, with a possible D match to TRBD2 (6 bases). Germline CDR1 reads LGHNA; CDR2 reads YSLEER. The V end was cut by 0 bases, the J end by 5 bases, with 7 bases between. This CDR3 has 14 amino acids. The CDR3 region has the DNA TGCGCCAGCAGCCAAGACGGGGGAACCGGGGAGCTGTTTTTT. The encoded protein is CASSQDGGTGELFF.

This clonotype is a singleton in its sample. This chain connects TRBV25-1 to TRBJ2-7, with TRBD2 matching 10 bases. The CDR3 runs 16 residues. Germline CDR1 reads MGHDK; CDR2 reads SYGVNS. The V gene end was trimmed by 4 bases and the J gene end by 1 base; junction bases not matched to a gene: 7. The DNA for the CDR3 is TGTGCCAGCAGTGGGGGATGGACTAGCGGATCCTACGAGCAGTACTTC. It translates to CASSGGWTSGSYEQYF.

This clonotype has a count of ten or more. The chain combines TRBV12-3 or TRBV12-4 with TRBJ2-2; 8 bases map to TRBD1. CDR3 length: 15 amino acids. The ends lost 6 bases at V and 7 bases at J; junction bases unmatched: 10. CDR3 coding DNA: TGTGCCAGCAGCCGTGGGACAGGAGTCGGCGGGGAGCTGTTTTTT. Its translation is CASSRGTGVGGELFF.

In this sample, this clonotype turned up a few times. CDR3 region: CAISESRDQPQHF. The DNA of the CDR3 is TGTGCCATCAGTGAGTCTCGAGATCAGCCCCAGCATTTT. J is TRBJ1-5 and V is TRBV10-3; no clear D gene. The CDR3 loop spans 13 amino acids. The V gene's germline CDR1 is ENHRY and CDR2 SYGVKD. V lost 0 bases, J lost 5 bases, and 5 bases lay in between.

This clonotype came up a few times. V usage is TRBV18 and J usage is TRBJ1-1, with D unclear. Germline-derived CDR1 and CDR2 are KGHSH and LQKENI. This CDR3 is 16 amino acids long. Trimming cost V 3 bases and J 1 base, with 15 bases left between them. The CDR3 nucleotides read TGTGCCAGCTCACCCCCAGTATTGTCCAGGAACACTGAAGCTTTCTTT. It codes for CASSPPVLSRNTEAFF.

This clonotype showed up many times. For the CDR3, the DNA is TGTGCCAGTTCCCAGGGGGTTCGGGGTCAGCCCCAGCATTTT. It specifies CASSQGVRGQPQHF. V usage is TRBV28 and J usage is TRBJ1-5, with TRBD1 matching over 7 bases. Unmatched junction bases numbered 11, after V lost 9 bases and J lost 6 bases. CDR1 MDHEN and CDR2 SYDVKM come from the germline V gene. This CDR3 comprises 14 residues.

The chain combines TRBV24-1 with TRBJ2-2, with D uncertain. This CDR3 has 13 residues. Germline CDR1 reads KGHDR; CDR2 reads SFDVKD. Trimming took 6 bases from V and 3 from J, leaving 7 bases between them. The DNA for the CDR3 is TGTGCCACCAGTCATAGAGACACCGGGGAGCTGTTTTTT. It specifies CATSHRDTGELFF.

This clonotype was recorded at least ten times. Here the CDR3 reads CASSFEAGGPLKTQYF. The CDR3 DNA reads TGTGCCAGCAGTTTCGAAGCGGGAGGGCCTTTGAAGACCCAGTACTTC. This chain connects TRBV27 to TRBJ2-5, with 10 bases lining up with TRBD2. Germline CDR1 reads MNHEY; CDR2 reads SMNVEV (reference sequence). The CDR3 is made up of 16 amino acids. The trim removed 3 bases at V and 6 bases at J, leaving 10 bases unmatched.

This chain joins TRBV20-1 and TRBJ2-7; 7 bases agree with TRBD2. The ends lost 6 bases at V and 2 bases at J; junction bases unmatched: 10. This CDR3 is built from 14 residues. Per germline, CDR1 DFQATT and CDR2 SNEGSKA (reference sequence). CDR3 in amino acids: CSAREASGPYEQYF. The CDR3 nucleotides are TGCAGTGCCCGAGAGGCTAGCGGTCCCTACGAGCAGTACTTC.

There are many counts of this clonotype. J is TRBJ2-5 and V is TRBV7-2, with D tentatively TRBD1 (6 bases). The CDR3 contains 15 residues. V was pared by 1 base and J by 5 bases, with 14 bases between. Germline CDR1 reads SGHTA; CDR2 reads FQGNSA. Here the CDR3 reads CASSLDGGARETQYF. CDR3 in DNA: TGTGCCAGCAGCTTAGATGGGGGCGCGAGGGAGACCCAGTACTTC.

V is TRBV27 and J is TRBJ1-6, with D uncertain. The length of the CDR3 is 14 residues. The ends were cut back, 3 bases at V and 8 bases at J, with 11 bases in the middle. Germline V gene data show CDR1 as MNHEY and CDR2 as SMNVEV (reference sequence). CDR3 residues: CASSFTGSYSPLHF. CDR3 bases: TGTGCCAGCAGTTTTACCGGATCTTATTCACCCCTCCACTTT.

This clonotype has more than one count but fewer than ten. The rearrangement links TRBV29-1 to TRBJ1-1, with no clear D. The V gene lost 1 base and the J gene lost 8 bases, with 8 bases spanning the gap. CDR1 and CDR2 from the germline V gene are SQVTM and ANQGSEA. The CDR3 is made up of 11 amino acids. The CDR3 region has the DNA TGCAGCGTTGAAGGTCCGCTGGAAGCTTTCTTT. Translated, it gives CSVEGPLEAFF.

This clonotype was detected ten times or more. The chain has TRBV20-1 and TRBJ1-2, with 11 bases aligning to TRBD1. The trim removed 6 bases at V and 3 bases at J, leaving 6 bases unmatched. This CDR3 has 14 amino acids. The germline V gene has CDR1 DFQATT and CDR2 SNEGSKA (reference sequence). CDR3 protein: CSAKPGQGDYGYTF. In nucleotides, the CDR3 is TGCAGTGCCAAGCCGGGACAGGGGGACTATGGCTACACCTTC.

The chain recombines TRBV15 with TRBJ1-2, with 8 nucleotides matching TRBD1. The CDR3 extends over 15 amino acids. Germline lookup yields CDR1 LNHNV and CDR2 YYDKDF (reference sequence). Trimming at V came to 0 bases and at J to 7 bases, leaving 7 bases not matched to a gene. In DNA, the CDR3 is TGTGCCACCAGCAGAGATTTGGACAGGGCCCGTGGCTACACCTTC. Protein product: CATSRDLDRARGYTF.

The chain combines TRBV19 with TRBJ2-2; D gene unclear. In germline, CDR1 is LNHDA, CDR2 SQIVND (reference sequence). The CDR3 is made up of 15 amino acids. The V and J ends lost 6 bases and 3 bases respectively, with 14 bases between them. The CDR3 loop reads CASRLEDAYTGELFF. CDR3 nucleotides: TGTGCCAGTAGGTTAGAGGACGCATACACCGGGGAGCTGTTTTTT.

This sequence joins TRBV7-9 and TRBJ2-1; 7 bases match TRBD2. The germline V gene has CDR1 SEHNR and CDR2 FQNEAQ (reference sequence). Trimming removed 4 bases from V and 8 bases from J; junction bases left unmatched: 5. This CDR3 has 13 residues. In nucleotides, the CDR3 is TGTGCCAGCAGCTCGGCGGGAGCGGATGAGCAGTTCTTC. Its protein product is CASSSAGADEQFF.

There are many counts of this clonotype. The chain joins TRBV6-5 to TRBJ2-7, with TRBD2 matching over 13 bases. The CDR3 sequence is 18 residues long. V lost 2 bases to trimming and J lost 7 bases; unmatched junction nucleotides: 14. Germline V gene data show CDR1 as MNHEY and CDR2 as SVGAGI. CDR3 residues: CASSYRSKRTSGSDEQYF. CDR3 DNA sequence: TGTGCCAGCAGTTACCGATCCAAAAGGACTAGCGGGAGTGATGAGCAGTACTTC.

The V gene is TRBV6-5, the J gene TRBJ1-3; D gene uncertain. This CDR3 comprises 18 residues. CDR1 MNHEY and CDR2 SVGAGI come from the germline V gene. The V gene lost 0 bases and the J gene lost 4 bases, with 19 bases spanning the gap. In DNA, the CDR3 is TGTGCCAGCAGTTACTCGGAGGTGGTAGCCAGACGGGGAAACACCATATATTTT. Amino acid sequence: CASSYSEVVARRGNTIYF.

This clonotype was detected a few times. This rearrangement joins TRBV11-2 to TRBJ2-5, with D possibly matching TRBD1 (6 bases). CDR3 length: 15 amino acids. CDR1 and CDR2 (germline): SGHAT, FQNNGV. V was pared by 3 bases and J by 1 base, with 12 bases between. The CDR3 region has the DNA TGTGCCAGCAGCTTGGGACACACAAGCCAAGAGACCCAGTACTTC. Amino acid sequence: CASSLGHTSQETQYF.

This clonotype was detected only a few times. The J gene is TRBJ2-2, the V gene TRBV12-3 or TRBV12-4; 8 positions agree with TRBD1. V lost 6 bases, J lost 5 bases, and 8 bases stayed unmatched. The CDR3 extends over 15 amino acids. The CDR3, as DNA: TGTGCCAGCAGCCACTGGGACAGGAGGACCGGGGAGCTGTTTTTT. It encodes CASSHWDRRTGELFF.

This clonotype was seen repeatedly, ten times or more. V usage is TRBV12-3 or TRBV12-4 and J usage is TRBJ1-2; D gene uncertain. There are 12 residues in the CDR3. Trimming stripped 1 base from V and 8 bases from J, with 8 bases between. CDR3 nucleotides: TGTGCCAGCAGTTTAGGGGTTTGGGGCTACACCTTC. Translated: CASSLGVWGYTF.

This clonotype was seen ten or more times. The chain joins TRBV28 to TRBJ1-1; TRBD1 is a possible D gene (6 bases). V was pared by 6 bases and J by 6 bases, with 11 bases between. The CDR3 contains 12 residues. Looked up from germline, CDR1 is MDHEN and CDR2 is SYDVKM. This chain's CDR3 is CASRQGLAEAFF. DNA for the CDR3: TGTGCCAGCAGACAGGGTCTGGCTGAAGCTTTCTTT.

There are a few counts of this clonotype. The chain uses TRBV7-9 and TRBJ2-5; TRBD2 matches at 13 bases. With 4 bases clipped from V and 5 bases from J, the junction kept 10 bases outside the gene matches. Germline CDR1 and CDR2: SEHNR and FQNEAQ (reference sequence). This CDR3 is 17 amino acids long. In DNA, the CDR3 is TGTGCCAGCAGCTCCCTTAGGACTAGCGGGAGCTATGAGACCCAGTACTTC. This translates into CASSSLRTSGSYETQYF. The complete variable domain, with remaining parts taken from reference TRBV7-9 and TRBJ2-5, reads DTGVSQNPRHKITKRGQNVTFRCDPISEHNRLYWYRQTLGQGPEFLTYFQNEAQLEKSRLLSDRFSAERPKGSFSTLEIQRTEQGDSAMYLCASSSLRTSGSYETQYFGPGTRLLVL.

This clonotype was counted ten times or more. The rearrangement uses TRBV6-1 and TRBJ2-5; D not resolved. Trimming cost V 5 bases and J 6 bases, with 16 bases left between them. CDR1 and CDR2 from the germline V gene are MNHNS and SASEGT. The CDR3 spans 14 residues. This CDR3 reads CASSPPATKKTQYF. CDR3 nucleotide sequence: TGTGCCAGCAGTCCCCCCGCGACCAAGAAGACCCAGTACTTC.

This clonotype has a count of ten or more. V gene TRBV6-1 combines with J gene TRBJ2-7; tentatively, D is TRBD2 (6 bases). Germline assignment: CDR1 MNHNS and CDR2 SASEGT. This CDR3 has 15 residues. With 4 bases removed from V and 3 bases from J, the gap between germline ends came to 16 bases. The CDR3 DNA sequence: TGTGCCAGCAGTGGCGGGACCGCCCGGCACTACGAGCAGTACTTC. Translation: CASSGGTARHYEQYF.

The rearrangement links TRBV5-1 to TRBJ1-4; a weak D match, TRBD1 (6 bases). V shed 5 bases and J shed 2 bases, with 16 bases lying between them. Per germline, CDR1 SGHRS and CDR2 YFSETQ. The CDR3 is 16 residues long. The CDR3, as DNA: TGCGCCAGCAGTTTCTCTCGAGGGGGTACTAATGAAAAACTGTTTTTT. Amino acids: CASSFSRGGTNEKLFF. Based on the CDR3 plus reference TRBV5-1 and TRBJ1-4, the full variable domain is KAGVTQTPRYLIKTRGQQVTLSCSPISGHRSVSWYQQTPGQGLQFLFEYFSETQRNKGNFPGRFSGRQFSNSRSEMNVSTLELGDSALYLCASSFSRGGTNEKLFFGSGTQLSVL.

CDR3 in amino acids: CASSPLSSGTSGSTDTQYF. The CDR3, as DNA: TGTGCCAGCAGCCCACTCTCATCCGGGACTAGCGGGAGCACAGATACGCAGTATTTT. The genes are TRBV7-9 and TRBJ2-3, with 12 bases lining up with TRBD2. There are 19 residues in the CDR3. Germline CDR1 SEHNR, CDR2 FQNEAQ (reference sequence). The ends lost 5 bases at V and 0 bases at J; junction bases unmatched: 12. The full variable domain, with the rest looked up from reference TRBV7-9 and TRBJ2-3, is DTGVSQNPRHKITKRGQNVTFRCDPISEHNRLYWYRQTLGQGPEFLTYFQNEAQLEKSRLLSDRFSAERPKGSFSTLEIQRTEQGDSAMYLCASSPLSSGTSGSTDTQYFGPGTRLTVL.

This clonotype was seen repeatedly, ten times or more. The chain couples TRBV18 to TRBJ2-7; a possible D gene is TRBD2 (5 bases). Trimming took 2 bases from V and 1 from J, leaving 9 bases between them. The CDR3 consists of 14 residues. The germline V gene encodes CDR1 KGHSH and CDR2 LQKENI. The CDR3 region is CASSPYGKSYEQYF. The CDR3 region has the DNA TGTGCCAGCTCACCATACGGGAAATCCTACGAGCAGTACTTC.

The rearrangement joins TRBV19 to TRBJ1-2, with a tentative D call TRBD1 (5 bases). Germline assignment: CDR1 LNHDA and CDR2 SQIVND (reference sequence). This CDR3 has 12 residues. Trimming stripped 7 bases from V and 8 bases from J, with 14 bases between. CDR3 sequence: CASTIRGEGYTF. In DNA form, the CDR3 reads TGTGCCAGTACGATCCGGGGGGAAGGCTACACCTTC.

The V gene is TRBV7-2, the J gene TRBJ2-7, with D unclear. CDR1 is SGHTA, CDR2 FQGNSA, per germline. The CDR3 loop spans 14 amino acids. V lost 1 base and J 0 bases, leaving 7 bases between the germline ends. CDR3 loop: CASSLGGDSYEQYF. For the CDR3, the DNA is TGTGCCAGCAGCTTAGGGGGTGACTCCTACGAGCAGTACTTC.

The chain is built from TRBV3-1 and TRBJ2-7; no clear D. The CDR3 sequence is 11 residues long. V lost 4 bases to trimming and J lost 7 bases, with 8 bases between them. CDR1 is LGHDT and CDR2 is YNNKEL in the germline V gene (reference sequence). The CDR3 bases are TGTGCCAGCAGCCTTTATGGGGAGCAGTACTTC. Protein: CASSLYGEQYF.

This clonotype occurred a few times. The chain employs TRBV18 and TRBJ2-5; the D is unclear. The germline V and J ends were trimmed by 3 bases and 1 base, with 9 bases remaining between them. Germline V gene lookup returns CDR1 KGHSH and CDR2 LQKENI. This CDR3 has 14 residues. The CDR3 loop is CASSPLDRQETQYF. As DNA, the CDR3 is TGTGCCAGCTCACCCCTGGACCGCCAAGAGACCCAGTACTTC.